The sequence of this T cell receptor beta chain was determined in a study of a mutant IDH1 vaccine in newly diagnosed glioma. Across the study: A roughly 62% male, approximately 38% female split and a mean age of 40.4 years characterized treated patients. Weeks 35 and 47 hosted visits V12 and V13, respectively.

Clones were read by immunoSEQ multiplex PCR, and TCRdb kept only the in-frame ones, dropping some. This repertoire shows approximately 66,000 clones, around 80% found once; its top ten account for roughly 4.5%. V lost 6 bases to trimming and J lost 7 bases, with 15 bases between them. Looked up from germline, CDR1 is SEHNR and CDR2 is FQNEAQ (reference sequence). The CDR3 runs to 14 residues. A remark on this clone: Its specificity is unknown.

The sample's time point: week 35, safety follow-up. Doses of 300 ug of mutant IDH1 20-mer peptide were given with topical imiquimod. Across weeks 1, 3, 5, 7, 11, 15, 19 and 23, patients received a vaccination each time, eight in all. Sequencing used PBMCs, obtained from a glioma patient whose treatment included an IDH1 peptide vaccine. The rearrangement uses TRBV7-9 and TRBJ1-4; the D is unclear. The TCR comes from a man aged 25-45 years with glioma. The DNA of the CDR3 is TGTGCCAGCAGTCCGAGGAATCGGGTTGAAAAACTGTTTTTT. Translating gives CASSPRNRVEKLFF.